One sample yielded the 23 T cell receptor beta chains listed below, sequenced in a study of cytotoxic CD8 clonotypes in ibrutinib-treated CLL. Clones were sequenced by immunoSEQ multiplex PCR, and TCRdb holds only the in-frame ones, with some missing. The table includes about 140,000 clones, around 84% detected once. Sequencing used PBMCs, obtained after 36 months of ibrutinib treatment. These receptors came from a human donor with chronic lymphocytic leukemia.

The V and J genes are TRBV5-1 and TRBJ2-2; the match to TRBD1 covers 8 bases. Germline V gives CDR1 SGHRS, CDR2 YFSETQ. Trimming cost V 0 bases and J 2 bases; bases outside gene matches: 3. This CDR3 comprises 16 residues. The CDR3 is CASSLAGTGNTGELFF. In DNA, the CDR3 is TGCGCCAGCAGCTTGGCCGGGACAGGAAACACCGGGGAGCTGTTTTTT.

The chain recombines TRBV5-4 with TRBJ1-1; D is ambiguous. Germline assignment: CDR1 SGHNT and CDR2 YYREEE (reference sequence). V was clipped by 4 bases and J by 1 base, with 11 bases between them. The CDR3 is made up of 14 amino acids. CDR3: CASSPTVGNTEAFF. The CDR3 coding sequence is TGTGCCAGCAGCCCAACTGTCGGGAACACTGAAGCTTTCTTT.

In DNA, the CDR3 is TGTGCCAGCAGTGGAGGGACAGGGGGACTAGCGGAAGGTCAGCCCCAGCATTTT. Translation: CASSGGTGGLAEGQPQHF. This rearrangement joins TRBV6-7 to TRBJ1-5; 11 positions agree with TRBD1. TRBV6-7 is an open reading frame whose function is uncertain. The V and J ends lost 5 bases and 6 bases, in that order; junction bases with no gene match: 15. There are 18 residues in the CDR3.

The V gene is TRBV6-5, the J gene TRBJ1-2, with D possibly being TRBD1 (5 bases). The CDR3 is 14 residues long. V lost 1 base and J lost 2, with 8 bases in between. The V gene's germline CDR1 is MNHEY and CDR2 SVGAGI. The CDR3 loop reads CASSYLAGNYGYTF. The CDR3 bases are TGTGCCAGCAGTTACTTGGCAGGGAACTATGGCTACACCTTC.

The V call is TRBV30, the J call TRBJ1-2; D gene ambiguous. Germline-derived CDR1 and CDR2 are GTSNPN and SVGIG (reference sequence). The CDR3 extends over 14 amino acids. Trimming cost V 2 bases and J 6 bases, with 16 bases left between them. As DNA, the CDR3 is TGTGCCTGGAGTAGCCAGATATTAAGACATGGCTACACCTTC. This encodes CAWSSQILRHGYTF.

This CDR3 reads CASSESERGIGAQYF. DNA of the CDR3: TGCGCCAGCAGTGAGTCGGAGCGGGGCATAGGGGCCCAGTACTTC. This chain links TRBV10-2 with TRBJ2-5, with 7 positions matching TRBD2. After removal of 0 bases from V and 9 bases from J, the junction contained 10 bases not matched to a gene. The CDR3 has 15 residues. From germline, CDR1 is WSHSY and CDR2 SAAADI.

For this clone: One end of the junction varies from germline; a read error may be responsible. The chain couples TRBV28 to TRBJ2-7; 10 bases agree with TRBD1. The germline V gene encodes CDR1 MDHEN and CDR2 SYDVKM. CDR3 length equals 13 residues. The CDR3 DNA is TGTGCCAGCAGTATAGACCCCGGGACAGGGGTCGACTTC. It codes for CASSIDPGTGVDF.

The genes are TRBV6-1 and TRBJ1-1; possibly TRBD1 for D (5 bases). Germline V lookup: CDR1 MNHNS, CDR2 SASEGT. This CDR3 is built from 13 residues. Trimming removed 4 bases from V and 5 bases from J, with 11 bases in between. CDR3 sequence reads: CASSVWGETEAFF. The CDR3 DNA follows: TGTGCCAGCAGTGTATGGGGGGAGACTGAAGCTTTCTTT.

The CDR3 reads CATGQSNQPQHF. CDR3 nucleotide sequence: TGTGCCACCGGACAGAGCAATCAGCCCCAGCATTTT. V usage is TRBV7-9 and J usage is TRBJ1-5; D might be TRBD1 (6 bases). Trimming pared 10 bases from V and 1 base from J, leaving 8 bases between. From germline, CDR1 is SEHNR and CDR2 FQNEAQ (reference sequence). This CDR3 is built from 12 residues.

The chain uses TRBV7-2 and TRBJ1-2, with 9 bases identical to TRBD1. Trimming removed 5 bases from V and 7 bases from J; junction bases left unmatched: 8. Germline V gene sequence: CDR1 SGHTA, CDR2 FQGNSA. The CDR3 runs 14 residues. DNA for the CDR3: TGTGCCAGCAGCCCTGGGACAGGGATAGGTGGCTACACCTTC. This translates into CASSPGTGIGGYTF.

This clone was observed once. The chain links TRBV7-6 to TRBJ1-5, with no clear D. The germline CDR1 and CDR2 sequences are SGHVS and FNYEAQ. The CDR3 contains 13 residues. Trimming took 6 bases from V and 4 from J, leaving 10 bases between them. CDR3: CASRADGNQPQHF. The CDR3 nucleotides read TGTGCCAGCAGAGCCGACGGTAATCAGCCCCAGCATTTT.

The chain couples TRBV7-5 to TRBJ1-4. TRBV7-5 is shown as a pseudogene. The CDR3 extends over 14 amino acids. The CDR3 here is CVRPRDETNEKLFF. The CDR3 region has the DNA TGTGTCCGTCCCCGAGACGAGACTAATGAAAAACTGTTTTTT.

The V call is TRBV4-2, the J call TRBJ1-1; D is ambiguous. CDR1 is LGHNA and CDR2 is YNFKEQ in the germline V gene. The V gene lost 2 bases and the J gene lost 2 bases, with 9 bases spanning the gap. This CDR3 spans 14 amino acids. The CDR3 DNA reads as TGTGCCAGCAGCCAAAGTCGGGGTAACACTGAAGCTTTCTTT. This encodes CASSQSRGNTEAFF.

The chain couples TRBV6-1 to TRBJ1-2, with 7 bases lining up with TRBD1. The CDR3 has 13 amino acids. J gave up 7 bases and V 5 bases, and 7 bases lay outside the gene matches. Germline V gene sequence: CDR1 MNHNS, CDR2 SASEGT. CDR3 in amino acids: CASSSRQGTGYTF. CDR3 sequence (DNA): TGTGCCAGCAGTAGCCGACAGGGAACTGGCTACACCTTC.

This chain connects TRBV5-1 to TRBJ1-4; TRBD1 agrees at 9 bases. Germline lookup yields CDR1 SGHRS and CDR2 YFSETQ. The CDR3 consists of 16 residues. Trimming at V came to 5 bases and at J to 8 bases, leaving 13 bases not matched to a gene. The CDR3 DNA reads as TGCGCCAGCAGGAACCAAGGGACAGGGCGCGAAGAAAAACTGTTTTTT. Protein: CASRNQGTGREEKLFF.

The rearrangement uses TRBV2 and TRBJ2-4; D is possibly TRBD2 (6 bases). The CDR3 spans 18 residues. Trimming took off 5 bases at V and 1 base at J, with 21 bases between the two ends. The germline V gene has CDR1 SNHLY and CDR2 FYNNEI. The CDR3 loop is CASSYLAPISGAKNIQYF. CDR3 in DNA: TGTGCCAGCAGTTACCTAGCGCCAATTTCCGGGGCCAAAAACATTCAGTACTTC.

The chain uses TRBV4-1 and TRBJ2-1; a possible D gene is TRBD2 (5 bases). CDR3 length: 16 residues. Trimming stripped 4 bases from V and 0 bases from J, with 13 bases between. CDR1 and CDR2 (germline): MGHRA, YSYEKL. The CDR3 region has the DNA TGCGCCAGCAGCCCCATACTAGGACTCTCCTACAATGAGCAGTTCTTC. Encoded protein: CASSPILGLSYNEQFF.

The chain recombines TRBV6-5 with TRBJ2-7, with TRBD1 matching over 8 bases. The CDR3 has 15 amino acids. Germline-derived CDR1 and CDR2 are MNHEY and SVGAGI. The junction had 9 bases not matched to a gene; V was cut back by 6 bases and J by 2 bases. CDR3 sequence reads: CASRDLGQGPYEQYF. The CDR3, as DNA: TGTGCCAGCAGGGACCTAGGACAGGGTCCCTACGAGCAGTACTTC.

V is TRBV6-5 and J is TRBJ2-1; TRBD2 agrees at 12 bases. V shed 6 bases and J 2 bases; nucleotides not matched to a gene: 2. Germline V gene data show CDR1 as MNHEY and CDR2 as SVGAGI. CDR3 length: 15 amino acids. This CDR3 is CASSRLAGAYNEQFF. The CDR3 DNA follows: TGTGCCAGCAGCCGACTAGCGGGAGCCTACAATGAGCAGTTCTTC.

This clone was counted between two and nine times. The DNA of the CDR3 is TGCAGCGTTGAAGATGAACGCTCTGACACAGATACGCAGTATTTT. It encodes CSVEDERSDTDTQYF. V gene TRBV29-1 combines with J gene TRBJ2-3; no reliable D call. Trimming cost V 0 bases and J 2 bases, with 12 bases left between them. This CDR3 contains 15 residues. Germline loops: CDR1 SQVTM, CDR2 ANQGSEA.

The chain employs TRBV6-5 and TRBJ2-6; D may be TRBD1 or TRBD2 (5 bases each). Germline lookup yields CDR1 MNHEY and CDR2 SVGAGI. The V end was cut by 6 bases, the J end by 2 bases, with 11 bases between. CDR3 size: 15 residues. For the CDR3, the DNA is TGTGCCAGCAGCTCGGGACCAACTGGGGCCAACGTCCTGACTTTC. Its translation is CASSSGPTGANVLTF.

Of note for this clone: One end of the junction fails to match germline, which may point to a read error. The chain joins TRBV11-3 to TRBJ2-1; the match to TRBD2 covers 9 bases. Germline CDR1 is SGHNT and CDR2 is YENEEA. This CDR3 contains 15 residues. In DNA form, the CDR3 reads TGTGCCAGCAGCCCCGGGACTAGCTCCGACAATGAGCAGTTCTTC. Protein: CASSPGTSSDNEQFF.

V usage is TRBV30 and J usage is TRBJ1-1; D is uncertain. The CDR3 loop spans 15 amino acids. V was pared by 0 bases and J by 1 base, with 12 bases between. Germline V gene lookup returns CDR1 GTSNPN and CDR2 SVGIG (reference sequence). The CDR3 DNA is TGTGCCTGGAGTGTACGAAGCGGCCCGAACACTGAAGCTTTCTTT. Translation: CAWSVRSGPNTEAFF.